This TCR beta chain was retrieved from a study of regulatory T cells in long-lasting Graves disease. Combining iRepertoire HTBI primers with Arm-PCR of CDR3 regions, the authors built TCR beta libraries. One entry per CDR3 protein, called by TCRdb with MiXCR from the multiplex PCR reads. The table records fewer than 650,000 distinct CDR3 sequences, approximately 16% of them present only once. Many counts were recorded for this clonotype. The sample's time point: newly diagnosed GD, antithyroid drugs for less than 3 months. From RNA extracted from PBMCs, the TCR library was made. The CDR3 contains 14 residues. Germline V lookup: CDR1 MDHEN, CDR2 SYDVKM. Trimming removed 5 bases from V and 3 bases from J, with 11 bases in between. This sample was shared with a second study, whose subject was T cells in Graves' hyperthyroidism and ophthalmopathy.

This clonotype originated in a man aged 18-30 years with Graves disease. Here the sequenced sample was peripheral blood mononuclear cells (PBMCs), taken at new diagnosis, from a patient treated with antithyroid drugs. The rearrangement links TRBV28 to TRBJ1-3, with D possibly TRBD1 on 5 matching bases. The CDR3 loop reads CASSRGTDGNTIYF. CDR3 bases: TGTGCCAGCAGTCGGGGGACGGATGGAAACACCATATATTTT.